Reported below is one TCR beta chain. In this sample, this clone turned up once. What antigen it recognizes has not been identified. No much larger clone is present one base from it, and per-base qualities are unavailable. This entry comes from a study of cytomegalovirus exposure and HLA in healthy donors (dated by TCRdb to about 2017). Context from the whole study: An earlier analysis of some 620 of the donors reported 276 Gb of sequence data and 100 million to 120 million unique TCR beta sequences obtained from about 180 million T cells. An early release covering 550 to 700 HLA-typed donors comprised approximately 290 gigabases of sequencing data and approximately 80 million unique TCR sequences. Among the roughly 370 genotyped donors, 75% to 90% belonged to the genetic ancestry cluster associated with self-reported Caucasian donors. The study was designed to test whether signatures of past pathogen exposure could be identified by cataloging public T cell receptors. Using immunosequencing, the study profiled T cell repertoires from some 670 subjects and related those repertoires to cytomegalovirus serostatus. A separate validation cohort of roughly 130 different subjects was used in addition to the 666-subject first cohort. To predict cytomegalovirus infection status, the study brought together high-throughput TCR immunosequencing, statistical association of individual TCRs with disease status, and machine learning. A later analysis re-analyzed previously published TCR beta repertoires from about 730 donors and added high-resolution HLA genotyping to study TCR occurrence patterns. Rather than drawing on any new phenotypic data, the later analysis identified candidate immune exposures from TCR beta sequences and the way those sequences occurred across donors. In an earlier analysis of over 550 of the donors, high-throughput TCR beta sequencing was used to judge whether each TCR beta V gene segment behaved as functional or pseudogenic. Donor age, sex, ethnicity and CMV serostatus were collected together with the repertoire data. A later genetic analysis used genome-wide SNP genotypes for about three fifths of the 666 donors, treating that subset as a discovery cohort. Every discovery cohort repertoire had been produced on one sequencing platform. HLA typing included class I and class II loci at four-digit resolution. Typing coverage varied by locus: 629-630 donors for A, B, C, DRB1 and DQB1; more than 500 for DQA1; more than 600 for DPA1; roughly 470 for DPB1. Four to six DR-DQ haplotypes were handled as single units for association and clustering, since linkage in the cohort was strong. On average, 235,054 unique TCR beta nucleotide sequences were sequenced per donor among 398 genotyped donors of the cohort, with 15% to 20% of those sequences being non-productive.

The CDR3 runs 14 amino acids, cysteine and phenylalanine included. Of all the DNA, just the CDR3 is kept, 42 bases in frame from base 1. Trimming accounts for 4 bases at V and 6 bases at J, while the number of junction bases matched to no gene is 6. The germline V gene sets CDR1 to SGHVS and CDR2 to FQNEAQ. The cohort consisted of approximately 670 healthy bone marrow donors. At the time of sampling, all cohort members were nominally healthy, though unrecorded immune exposures were likely present. The donor was CMV seronegative and was included in the group of hundreds of seronegative cohort members. Every donor gave a peripheral blood sample, and the peripheral blood mononuclear cells from that sample were used for TCR beta sequencing. The Qiagen DNeasy Blood Extraction Kit was used to extract genomic DNA from the blood cell samples. Results the study describes overall, beyond this receptor: In this cohort, only TCR beta chains were sequenced, and detectable features were limited by the absence of alpha or paired-chain data. For the cohort, immune exposure information was limited to CMV serostatus. Presence/absence analyses assumed roughly uniform sequencing depth across donors, an assumption that may not hold. Because counts were too low, fewer than 20 rarely observed V segments, including chromosome 9 orphons, were excluded from the earlier analysis of several hundred of the donors. Correlated functional status among segregating V segments might be attributable to linkage disequilibrium, but an unknown experimental factor could not be ruled out. Across donors, most TCR sequences were observed very rarely, whereas some public TCRs were present in many individuals. The 87-base-pair reads could not distinguish some IMGT-functional V segments, including TRBV6-2 and TRBV6-3, so those segments were excluded. A later analysis found that most CMV-associated TCR beta chains appeared HLA-restricted, with HLA associations seemingly driven largely by CMV exposure. Several of the top co-occurrence clusters appeared to be linked to parvovirus B19, influenza, CMV and Epstein-Barr virus, according to a later analysis. The authors suggested that the approach could potentially be generalized to other disease states and immunological phenotypes. In an earlier analysis of some 500 of the donors, most TCR beta V segments were observed in productive rearrangements about 87% or about 30% of the time, broadly matching IMGT annotations. According to a later genetic analysis, donors in an Asian-associated ancestry cluster had fewer N-insertions in productive TCRs than the approximately 650-donor mean. In a later analysis, TCR association rates were found to vary across HLA loci, with the most associated TCRs seen for DRB1 alleles and the fewest for HLA-C alleles. A total of fewer than 200 TCR beta chains were listed by the study as associated with cytomegalovirus. A further reported finding was that TCR beta sequences accurately predicted the HLA-A and HLA-B alleles for most subjects in the first cohort. Because HLA typing was unavailable for some donors at each locus, only the typed subset was used in association tests. Three of the identified cytomegalovirus-associated TCR beta chains were confirmed in vitro to be specific for cytomegalovirus antigens. In a later analysis, HLA-associated TCR beta chains were found to be more clonally expanded and to have lower generation probabilities than equally common non-associated chains. A cluster of highly shared sequence variants was judged likely to represent a technical artifact of the sequencing pipeline. Cytomegalovirus status was reported to be diagnosed by the classifier with high specificity and sensitivity in both the original and validation cohorts. V-gene and J-gene trimming of TCR beta chains was associated with a missense DCLRE1C variant in a later genetic analysis, and the association was replicated in an independent cohort. Assigning TCR associations to individual alleles was difficult when HLA alleles, especially DR and DQ, strongly co-occurred. At a false discovery rate of 0.05, a later analysis linked some 18,000 TCR beta sequences to specific HLA alleles.

The method was the immunoSEQ multiplex PCR assay. The multiplex PCR relied on a mix of 60 forward primers for TCR Vbeta segments and 13 reverse primers for TCR Jbeta segments. Amplification of the CDR3 region of rearranged TCR beta genes was performed with a multiplex PCR assay on genomic DNA. The Illumina HiSeq System was used to sequence the amplified TCR beta libraries as 87-base-pair reads. On the authors' methods: In a later analysis, about 80 million unique TCR beta chains were counted across the roughly 700 repertoires, and about 9.9 million of these chains were shared by at least two donors. Raw reads were error-corrected and collapsed into unique sequences with a nearest-neighbor algorithm that merged closely related sequences to remove PCR and sequencing errors. CDR3 sequences were aligned to IMGT reference sequences to assign V, D and J gene segments. For a sequence to be retained, a match of at least six nucleotides was required to both a V gene segment and a J gene segment. A rearrangement counted as productive if the CDR3 had no stop codons and remained in frame with V and J, and every other rearrangement counted as non-productive. Following IMGT convention, CDR3 was defined as the stretch from the second conserved V-encoded cysteine up to the conserved J-encoded phenylalanine. The earlier analysis of fewer than 700 of the donors excluded sequences that lacked an unambiguous match to a single V gene segment. An earlier analysis of just under 600 of the donors called V segments functional above 56.7% productive rearrangements and segregating when the between-donor standard deviation exceeded 5%. A statistical classification framework was developed to diagnose cytomegalovirus status using the catalog of TCR beta chain sequences. In a later analysis, V and J genes were assigned by comparing TCR nucleotide sequences against IMGT/GENE-DB human TR gene sequences. The TCRdist pipeline was used in a later analysis to assign CDR3 sequences and most-parsimonious VDJ recombination scenarios. In a later analysis, each TCR beta chain was defined by its CDR3 amino acid sequence together with its V-gene family, and reads without a unique V-gene family were excluded. In a later analysis, 450 to 600 highly shared, low-generation-probability nucleotide sequences were removed to address suspected cross-contamination and a sequencing artifact. In a later analysis, a clonal expansion index was calculated for each public chain from normalized within-repertoire ranks of inferred template counts. In a later analysis, generation probabilities were computed with a VDJ recombination model fitted to out-of-frame rearrangements, and the resulting probabilities were checked against IGoR. In a later analysis, TCR-TCR, TCR-HLA and TCR-CMV co-occurrence was scored with hypergeometric tests, and a repertoire-size bias correction was applied to TCR pairs. To estimate false discovery rates, a later analysis permuted the HLA or CMV assignments 20 times. In a later analysis, co-occurring TCRs were grouped using DBSCAN, with TCRdist sequence similarity added in when clustering inside HLA-allele-positive subsets. Repertoires with fewer than 30,000 or more than 120,000 public chains, plus five repertoires with anomalous nucleotide sharing, were excluded from co-occurrence clustering. Not all clones reach the TCRdb copy of this immuneACCESS table, which keeps in-frame sequences only. Checked studies attribute under half of the gap to unresolved V genes and leave the rest unexplained. The DNA was the basis for D and trimming; V, J and clone size are from that table. The sample table shows some 95,000 clones, and around 79% are seen once. 4.5% to 5.5% of the sample is held by the ten biggest clonotypes.

Sequenced sample: PBMCs. The clonotype originates from a middle-aged woman in good health and CMV-seronegative. The V gene is TRBV7-8 and the J gene is TRBJ1-5; a stretch of 7 junction bases matches TRBD1. Read as DNA, the sequence is TGTGCCAGCAGCTCTATCAGGGGGAGTCAGCCCCAGCATTTT. This yields the protein CASSSIRGSQPQHF. Beyond the CDR3, the reference TRBV7-8 and TRBJ1-5 genes provide the residues; the full variable domain reads: GAGVSQSPRYKVAKRGQDVALRCDPISGHVSLFWYQQALGQGPEFLTYFQNEAQLDKSGLPSDRFFAERPEGSVSTLKIQRTQQEDSAVYLCASSSIRGSQPQHFGDGTRLSIL.